These 22 T cell receptor beta chains came from one sample sequenced in a study of cytomegalovirus exposure and HLA in healthy donors. The PCR employed 60 Vbeta primers together with 13 Jbeta primers. Clones were read by immunoSEQ multiplex PCR, and TCRdb kept only the in-frame ones, dropping some. The ten most abundant clones cover roughly 6.6% of a sample with about 110,000 clones. The material sequenced was PBMCs. Receptors were obtained from a man aged 35 to 55 in good health and CMV-seropositive.

The V and J genes are TRBV28 and TRBJ2-6; tentatively, D is TRBD1 (6 bases). The germline gives CDR1 MDHEN, CDR2 SYDVKM. The V gene lost 6 bases and the J gene lost 2 bases, with 14 bases spanning the gap. CDR3 length: 16 amino acids. CDR3 nucleotides: TGTGCCAGCAGCTTGACAGGAGCCCCTGGGGCCAACGTCCTGACTTTC. Residues: CASSLTGAPGANVLTF.

The CDR3 DNA sequence: TGTGCCAGCACCGCAGGGCAGGGGGCTGGGGAGCAGTACTTC. Translated: CASTAGQGAGEQYF. The chain recombines TRBV27 with TRBJ2-7; TRBD1 agrees at 8 bases. CDR1 is MNHEY, CDR2 SMNVEV, per germline (reference sequence). Trimming cost V 7 bases and J 7 bases; bases outside gene matches: 12. CDR3 size: 14 residues.

V gene TRBV7-9 combines with J gene TRBJ2-3; D perhaps matches TRBD1 (5 bases). Germline V gives CDR1 SEHNR, CDR2 FQNEAQ (reference sequence). The CDR3 consists of 16 residues. Deletions cut 5 bases from V and 0 bases from J, with 15 bases between. In nucleotides, the CDR3 is TGTGCCAGCAGCGGGCCTGACAGTACTAGCACAGATACGCAGTATTTT. This codes for CASSGPDSTSTDTQYF.

J is TRBJ2-1 and V is TRBV27; possibly TRBD2 for D (5 bases). Germline lookup yields CDR1 MNHEY and CDR2 SMNVEV (reference sequence). This CDR3 has 16 amino acids. Trimming pared 2 bases from V and 1 base from J, leaving 12 bases between. CDR3 sequence reads: CASSLAVAQSYNEQFF. The CDR3 DNA reads as TGTGCCAGCAGTTTAGCCGTAGCGCAATCCTACAATGAGCAGTTCTTC.

This chain joins TRBV7-6 and TRBJ2-7; 9 bases are shared with TRBD1. With 1 base clipped from V and 2 bases from J, the junction kept 0 bases outside the gene matches. The CDR3 runs 14 residues. Germline V CDR1 and CDR2: SGHVS, FNYEAQ. The CDR3 protein is CASSLGTGAYEQYF. As DNA, the CDR3 is TGTGCCAGCAGCTTAGGGACAGGGGCCTACGAGCAGTACTTC.

The J gene is TRBJ2-1, the V gene TRBV4-1, with a weak D call TRBD2 (5 bases). The V gene's germline CDR1 is MGHRA and CDR2 YSYEKL. V lost 4 bases to trimming and J lost 7 bases, with 14 bases between them. The CDR3 sequence is 14 residues long. In nucleotides, the CDR3 is TGCGCCAGCAGCCGAGGCCCTTCGGGGAATGAGCAGTTCTTC. Translation: CASSRGPSGNEQFF.

DNA of the CDR3: TGTGCCAGCAGCCATACTGGACAGCTTCTAAACTACGAGCAGTACTTC. The encoded protein is CASSHTGQLLNYEQYF. V is TRBV11-1 and J is TRBJ2-7; D possibly corresponds to TRBD1 (6 bases). There are 16 residues in the CDR3. V lost 5 bases and J lost 3, with 20 bases in between. CDR1 and CDR2 (germline): SGHAT, FQDESV (reference sequence).

V and J are TRBV29-1 and TRBJ2-1; no definite D call. V gave up 5 bases and J gave up 0 bases, with 17 bases separating them. This CDR3 has 16 residues. Germline CDR1 and CDR2: SQVTM and ANQGSEA. The CDR3 nucleotides are TGCAGCGTTTTCGCTTGGAGAGAGCTCTCCTACAATGAGCAGTTCTTC. Encoded protein: CSVFAWRELSYNEQFF.

The CDR3 reads CAISESGTLYNEQFF. The CDR3 coding sequence is TGTGCCATCAGTGAGTCCGGGACACTATACAATGAGCAGTTCTTC. The rearrangement uses TRBV10-3 and TRBJ2-1, with a possible D match to TRBD1 (6 bases). This CDR3 is 15 amino acids long. From germline, CDR1 is ENHRY and CDR2 SYGVKD. V lost 0 bases to trimming and J lost 4 bases, with 10 bases between them.

The chain combines TRBV28 with TRBJ2-5, with a weak D call TRBD2 (6 bases). Deletions cut 6 bases from V and 9 bases from J, with 23 bases between. CDR3 size: 15 residues. Germline CDR1 reads MDHEN; CDR2 reads SYDVKM. CDR3 DNA sequence: TGTGCCAGCAGACGGGACTTAGCCTTCAGGGAGGCCCAGTACTTC. Encoded protein: CASRRDLAFREAQYF.

This chain links TRBV6-5 with TRBJ2-3; possible D gene TRBD1, 6 bases. Trimming took 0 bases from V and 4 from J, leaving 11 bases between them. This CDR3 is 15 amino acids long. The germline V gene encodes CDR1 MNHEY and CDR2 SVGAGI. CDR3 loop: CASSYSGGQADTQYF. The CDR3 coding sequence is TGTGCCAGCAGTTACTCAGGGGGTCAGGCAGATACGCAGTATTTT.

V is TRBV9 and J is TRBJ1-4; TRBD1 matches 7 bases. V shed 3 bases and J 3 bases; nucleotides not matched to a gene: 5. The CDR3 is 15 amino acids. The germline V gene has CDR1 SGDLS and CDR2 YYNGEE. The DNA for the CDR3 is TGTGCCAGCAGCGGATACGGACAGGCTAATGAAAAACTGTTTTTT. Its translation is CASSGYGQANEKLFF.

The chain carries TRBV27 and TRBJ1-1, with TRBD1 as a possible D gene (6 bases). The CDR3 is 17 residues long. From germline, CDR1 is MNHEY and CDR2 SMNVEV (reference sequence). The V end lost 0 bases, the J end lost 4 bases, and 18 bases lay between the germline ends. In nucleotides, the CDR3 is TGTGCCAGCAGTTTATCGCCGGGGGGCGCGGGTTCCACTGAAGCTTTCTTT. Amino acids: CASSLSPGGAGSTEAFF.

The chain has TRBV7-3 and TRBJ2-2, with TRBD1 matching over 9 bases. This CDR3 region has 15 residues. J gave up 7 bases and V 5 bases, and 8 bases lay outside the gene matches. Germline CDR1 reads SGHTA; CDR2 reads FQGTGA. In DNA form, the CDR3 reads TGTGCCAGCAGCCGCACGACAGGGGGTATCGGGGAGCTGTTTTTT. Translated, it gives CASSRTTGGIGELFF.

The chain joins TRBV14 to TRBJ2-3; D is perhaps TRBD2 (6 bases). Trimming took off 0 bases at V and 3 bases at J, with 16 bases between the two ends. Germline V gene data show CDR1 as SGHDN and CDR2 as FVKESK. The CDR3 has 17 residues. The CDR3 DNA sequence: TGTGCCAGCAGCCAAGATAGGTTCGCAGCGGGTACAGATACGCAGTATTTT. Its protein product is CASSQDRFAAGTDTQYF.

J is TRBJ2-1 and V is TRBV5-1, with 10 nucleotides matching TRBD1. The CDR3 has 14 residues. The germline CDR1 and CDR2 sequences are SGHRS and YFSETQ. The V gene end was trimmed by 4 bases and the J gene end by 5 bases; junction bases not matched to a gene: 3. The CDR3: CASSIGTGDNEQFF. The CDR3 DNA is TGCGCCAGCAGCATCGGGACAGGGGACAATGAGCAGTTCTTC.

The V call is TRBV7-6, the J call TRBJ1-6, with TRBD1 identical over 10 bases. Losses at the gene ends were 4 bases for V and 10 bases for J; bases not matched to a gene: 4. The CDR3 is 14 amino acids. Germline-derived CDR1 and CDR2 are SGHVS and FNYEAQ. CDR3 DNA: TGTGCCAGCAGCTACGGACAGGGGGAATCACCCCTCCACTTT. It is translated as CASSYGQGESPLHF. Full variable domain (rest looked up from reference TRBV7-6 and TRBJ1-6): GAGVSQSPRYKVTKRGQDVALRCDPISGHVSLYWYRQALGQGPEFLTYFNYEAQQDKSGLPNDRFSAERPEGSISTLTIQRTEQRDSAMYRCASSYGQGESPLHFGNGTRLTVT.

For the CDR3, the DNA is TGTGCCAGCAGCGTAGAACCGGGTCGGGAGACCCAGTACTTC. Translation gives CASSVEPGRETQYF. J is TRBJ2-5 and V is TRBV9, with D unresolved. CDR1 SGDLS and CDR2 YYNGEE come from the germline V gene. The V and J ends lost 0 bases and 5 bases respectively, with 11 bases between them. This CDR3 contains 14 residues.

CDR3 protein: CASSLAPTGFYEQYF. CDR3 in DNA: TGCGCCAGCAGCTTGGCCCCGACAGGGTTCTACGAGCAGTACTTC. The V and J genes are TRBV5-1 and TRBJ2-7; TRBD1 aligns across 7 bases. The V gene's germline CDR1 is SGHRS and CDR2 YFSETQ. The CDR3 totals 15 residues. Trimming took 0 bases from V and 3 from J; bases not matched to a gene: 6. Full variable domain (missing parts from reference TRBV5-1 and TRBJ2-7): KAGVTQTPRYLIKTRGQQVTLSCSPISGHRSVSWYQQTPGQGLQFLFEYFSETQRNKGNFPGRFSGRQFSNSRSEMNVSTLELGDSALYLCASSLAPTGFYEQYFGPGTRLTVT.

The V and J genes are TRBV18 and TRBJ2-3; 11 nucleotides align to TRBD1. The CDR3 contains 17 residues. From germline, CDR1 is KGHSH and CDR2 LQKENI. Germline trimming cut 6 bases from V and 2 bases from J; bases unmatched to any gene: 10. The CDR3 loop is CASSPLGTGGVTDTQYF. DNA for the CDR3: TGTGCCAGCTCGCCCCTCGGGACAGGGGGAGTCACAGATACGCAGTATTTT.

The chain couples TRBV15 to TRBJ2-5; D not certain. CDR1 and CDR2 (germline): LNHNV, YYDKDF (reference sequence). The CDR3 totals 13 residues. V shed 5 bases and J shed 2 bases, with 9 bases lying between them. CDR3 loop: CATSGHGQETQYF. In DNA, the CDR3 is TGTGCCACCAGCGGTCACGGGCAAGAGACCCAGTACTTC.

V is TRBV2 and J is TRBJ1-2, with 7 bases matching TRBD1. Germline V gene data show CDR1 as SNHLY and CDR2 as FYNNEI. J gave up 8 bases and V 6 bases, and 15 bases lay outside the gene matches. The CDR3 totals 15 residues. The CDR3 region has the DNA TGTGCCAGCAGCTATACCGACAGGGAGGAAGACGGCTACACCTTC. Its translation: CASSYTDREEDGYTF.